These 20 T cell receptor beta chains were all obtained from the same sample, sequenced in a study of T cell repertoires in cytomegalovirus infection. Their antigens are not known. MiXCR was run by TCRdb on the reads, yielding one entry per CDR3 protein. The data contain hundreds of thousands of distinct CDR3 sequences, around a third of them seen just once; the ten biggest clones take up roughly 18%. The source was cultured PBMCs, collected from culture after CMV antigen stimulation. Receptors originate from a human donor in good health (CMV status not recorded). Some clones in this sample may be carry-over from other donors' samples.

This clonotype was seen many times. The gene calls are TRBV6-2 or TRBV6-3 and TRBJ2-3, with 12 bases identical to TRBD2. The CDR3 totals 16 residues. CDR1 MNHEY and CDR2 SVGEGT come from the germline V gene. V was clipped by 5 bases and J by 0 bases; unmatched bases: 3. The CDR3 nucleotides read TGTGCCAGCAGTACCGGGACTAGCGGGAGCACAGATACGCAGTATTTT. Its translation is CASSTGTSGSTDTQYF.

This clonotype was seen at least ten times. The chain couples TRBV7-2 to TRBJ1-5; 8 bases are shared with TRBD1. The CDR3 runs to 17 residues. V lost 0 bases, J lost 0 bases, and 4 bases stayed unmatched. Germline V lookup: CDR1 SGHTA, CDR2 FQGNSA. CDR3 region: CASSLAGTGYSNQPQHF. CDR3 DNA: TGTGCCAGCAGCTTAGCCGGGACAGGTTATAGCAATCAGCCCCAGCATTTT.

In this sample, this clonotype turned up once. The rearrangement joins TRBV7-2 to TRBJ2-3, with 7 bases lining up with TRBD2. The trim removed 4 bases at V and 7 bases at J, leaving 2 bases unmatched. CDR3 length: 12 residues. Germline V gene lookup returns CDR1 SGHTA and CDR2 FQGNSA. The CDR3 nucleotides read TGTGCCAGCAGCTGGGACTACAATACGCAGTATTTT. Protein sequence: CASSWDYNTQYF.

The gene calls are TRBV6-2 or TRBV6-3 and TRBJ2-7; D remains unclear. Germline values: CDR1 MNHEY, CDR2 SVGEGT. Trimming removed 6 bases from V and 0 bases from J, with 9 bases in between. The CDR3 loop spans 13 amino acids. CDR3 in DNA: TGTGCCAGCAGGCAGACCGGCTCCTACGAGCAGTACTTC. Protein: CASRQTGSYEQYF.

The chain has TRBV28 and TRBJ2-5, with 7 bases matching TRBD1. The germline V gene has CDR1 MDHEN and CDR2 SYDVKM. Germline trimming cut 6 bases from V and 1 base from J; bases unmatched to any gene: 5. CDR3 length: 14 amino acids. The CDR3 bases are TGTGCCAGCAGCCAAGACAGGGTCCAAGAGACCCAGTACTTC. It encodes CASSQDRVQETQYF.

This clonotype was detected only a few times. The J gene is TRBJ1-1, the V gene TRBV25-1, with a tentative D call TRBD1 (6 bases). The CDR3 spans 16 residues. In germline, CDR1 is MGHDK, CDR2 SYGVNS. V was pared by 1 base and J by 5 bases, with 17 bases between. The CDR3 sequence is CASSESTGSGSTEAFF. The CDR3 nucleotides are TGTGCCAGCAGTGAATCTACAGGGAGCGGTAGTACTGAAGCTTTCTTT.

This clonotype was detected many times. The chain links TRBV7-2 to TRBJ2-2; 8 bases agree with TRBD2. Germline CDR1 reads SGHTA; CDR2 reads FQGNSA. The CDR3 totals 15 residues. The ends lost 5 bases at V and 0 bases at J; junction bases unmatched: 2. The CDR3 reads CASSPAGANTGELFF. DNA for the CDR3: TGTGCCAGCAGCCCAGCGGGGGCGAACACCGGGGAGCTGTTTTTT.

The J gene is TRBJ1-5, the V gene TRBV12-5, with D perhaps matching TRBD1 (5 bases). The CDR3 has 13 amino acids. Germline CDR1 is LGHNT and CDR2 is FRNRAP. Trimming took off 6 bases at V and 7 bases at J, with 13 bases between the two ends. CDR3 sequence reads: CASGRDSFQPQHF. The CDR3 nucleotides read TGTGCTAGTGGCCGAGACAGTTTCCAGCCCCAGCATTTT. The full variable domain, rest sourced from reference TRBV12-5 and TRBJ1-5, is DARVTQTPRHKVTEMGQEVTMRCQPILGHNTVFWYRQTMMQGLELLAYFRNRAPLDDSGMPKDRFSAEMPDATLATLKIQPSEPRDSAVYFCASGRDSFQPQHFGDGTRLSIL.

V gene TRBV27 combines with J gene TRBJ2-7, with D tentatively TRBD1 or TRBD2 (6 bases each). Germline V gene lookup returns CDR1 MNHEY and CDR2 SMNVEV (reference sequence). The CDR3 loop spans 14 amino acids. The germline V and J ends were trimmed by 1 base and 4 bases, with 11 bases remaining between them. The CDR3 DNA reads TGTGCCAGCAGTTTATTAGGGGGGCAATACGAGCAGTACTTC. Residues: CASSLLGGQYEQYF.

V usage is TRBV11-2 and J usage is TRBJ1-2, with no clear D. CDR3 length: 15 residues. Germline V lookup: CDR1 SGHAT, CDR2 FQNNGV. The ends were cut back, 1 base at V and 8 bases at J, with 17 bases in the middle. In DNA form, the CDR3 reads TGTGCCAGCAGCTTAGTAAAATTACAGACCGTAGGCTACACCTTC. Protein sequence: CASSLVKLQTVGYTF.

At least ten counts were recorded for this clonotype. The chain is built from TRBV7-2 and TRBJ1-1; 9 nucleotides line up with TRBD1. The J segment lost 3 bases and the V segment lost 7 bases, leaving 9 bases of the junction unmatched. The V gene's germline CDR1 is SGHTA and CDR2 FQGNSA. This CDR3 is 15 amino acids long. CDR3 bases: TGTGCCAGCAACAAAGTACAGGGGGCTCACACTGAAGCTTTCTTT. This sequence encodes CASNKVQGAHTEAFF.

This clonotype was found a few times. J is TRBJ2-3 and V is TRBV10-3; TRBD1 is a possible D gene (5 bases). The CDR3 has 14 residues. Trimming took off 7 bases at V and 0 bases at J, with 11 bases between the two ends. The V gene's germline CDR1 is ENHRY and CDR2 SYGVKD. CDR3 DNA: TGTGCCATCAACAGGACGCCAAGCACAGATACGCAGTATTTT. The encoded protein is CAINRTPSTDTQYF.

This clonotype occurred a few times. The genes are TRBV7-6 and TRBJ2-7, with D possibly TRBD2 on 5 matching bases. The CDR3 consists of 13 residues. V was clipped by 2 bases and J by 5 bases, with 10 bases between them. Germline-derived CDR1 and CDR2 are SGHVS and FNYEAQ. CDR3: CASSLMGSDEQYF. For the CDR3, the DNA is TGTGCCAGCAGCTTAATGGGGAGCGACGAGCAGTACTTC.

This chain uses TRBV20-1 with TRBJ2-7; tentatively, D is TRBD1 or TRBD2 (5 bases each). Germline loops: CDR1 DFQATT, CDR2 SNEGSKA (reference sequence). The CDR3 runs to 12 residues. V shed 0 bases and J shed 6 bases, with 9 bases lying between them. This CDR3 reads CSAREGPLEQYF. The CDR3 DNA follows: TGCAGTGCTAGAGAGGGACCCCTCGAGCAGTACTTC.

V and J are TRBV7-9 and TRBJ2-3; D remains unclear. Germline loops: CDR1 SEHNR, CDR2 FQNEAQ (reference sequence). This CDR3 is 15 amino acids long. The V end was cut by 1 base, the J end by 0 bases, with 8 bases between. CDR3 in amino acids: CASSLDGASTDTQYF. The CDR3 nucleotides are TGTGCCAGCAGCTTAGACGGCGCCAGCACAGATACGCAGTATTTT.

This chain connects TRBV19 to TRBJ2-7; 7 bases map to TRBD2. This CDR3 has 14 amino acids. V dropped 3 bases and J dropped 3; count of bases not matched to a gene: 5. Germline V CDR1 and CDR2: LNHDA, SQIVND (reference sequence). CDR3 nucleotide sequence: TGTGCCAGTAGTATGGGTCTAGCGGACTACGAGCAGTACTTC. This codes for CASSMGLADYEQYF.

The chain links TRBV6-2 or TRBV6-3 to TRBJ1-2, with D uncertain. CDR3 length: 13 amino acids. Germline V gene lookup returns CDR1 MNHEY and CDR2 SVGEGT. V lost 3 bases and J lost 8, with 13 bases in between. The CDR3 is CASSYSSPRGYTF. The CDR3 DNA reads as TGTGCCAGCAGTTATTCTTCCCCGAGGGGCTACACCTTC.

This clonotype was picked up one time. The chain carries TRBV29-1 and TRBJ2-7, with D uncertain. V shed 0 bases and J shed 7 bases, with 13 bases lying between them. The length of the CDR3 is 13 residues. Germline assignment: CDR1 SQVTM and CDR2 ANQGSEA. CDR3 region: CSVEDMGLREQYF. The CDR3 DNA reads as TGCAGCGTTGAAGATATGGGTCTGCGGGAGCAGTACTTC.

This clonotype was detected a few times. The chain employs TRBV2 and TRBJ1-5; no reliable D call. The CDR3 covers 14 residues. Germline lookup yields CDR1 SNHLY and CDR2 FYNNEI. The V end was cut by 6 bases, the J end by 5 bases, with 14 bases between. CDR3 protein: CASRGPYPDQPQHF. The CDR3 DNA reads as TGTGCCAGCAGAGGCCCTTACCCAGATCAGCCCCAGCATTTT.

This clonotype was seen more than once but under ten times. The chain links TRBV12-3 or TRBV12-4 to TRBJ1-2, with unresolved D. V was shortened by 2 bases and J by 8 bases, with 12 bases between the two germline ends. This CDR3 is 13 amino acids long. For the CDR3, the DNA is TGTGCCAGCAGTTTAAACCCGGCGGGCGGCTACACCTTC. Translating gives CASSLNPAGGYTF.